Presented here are 3 T cell receptor beta chains from one specimen sequenced in a study of control samples from healthy donors and cancer patients. Using immunoSEQ multiplex PCR, the repertoire was profiled, and TCRdb retains in-frame clones only, with some absent. The sample yields 150,000 to 200,000 clones, 91% seen once. Sequenced: blood. The receptors were sampled from a woman between 25 and 40 years old in good health.

The chain carries TRBV4-1 and TRBJ1-2, with a possible D match to TRBD1 (5 bases). Germline V gene sequence: CDR1 MGHRA, CDR2 YSYEKL. The germline V and J ends were trimmed by 1 base and 3 bases, with 9 bases remaining between them. CDR3 size: 14 residues. The CDR3 here is CASSQVQADYGYTF. The CDR3 region has the DNA TGCGCCAGCAGCCAAGTACAGGCCGACTATGGCTACACCTTC.

This chain joins TRBV6-5 and TRBJ1-3; D not certain. Deletions cut 0 bases from V and 4 bases from J, with 7 bases between. CDR3 length: 14 residues. Germline CDR1 reads MNHEY; CDR2 reads SVGAGI. CDR3: CASSYSLGGNTIYF. CDR3 nucleotide sequence: TGTGCCAGCAGTTACTCCCTGGGGGGAAACACCATATATTTT.

The chain combines TRBV4-1 with TRBJ2-7; D gene ambiguous. Germline CDR1 reads MGHRA; CDR2 reads YSYEKL. The CDR3 spans 13 residues. V was clipped by 0 bases and J by 6 bases, with 9 bases between them. This CDR3 reads CASSQDPGVEQYF. The CDR3 DNA sequence: TGCGCCAGCAGCCAAGATCCGGGTGTCGAGCAGTACTTC.